This T cell receptor (beta chain) was identified during a study of cytomegalovirus exposure and HLA in healthy donors. Findings and limits, study-wide: Association with HLA alleles at 0.05 false discovery rate was found for around 17,000 TCR beta sequences in a later analysis. A missense DCLRE1C variant was associated with V- and J-gene trimming of TCR beta chains in a later analysis, and an independent cohort replicated the association. Sequencing likely caused a cluster of highly shared sequence variants. An analysis that came later showed most CMV-associated TCR beta chains appearing HLA-restricted.

A remark on this clone: Its antigen is still unknown.

Germline assignment: CDR1 MGHRA and CDR2 YSYEKL. This CDR3 region has 15 residues. V dropped 5 bases and J dropped 9; count of bases not matched to a gene: 11. The PCR employed 60 Vbeta primers together with 13 Jbeta primers. Sequenced by immunoSEQ multiplex PCR; TCRdb stores in-frame clones only, minus some. The sample has tens of thousands of clones; about 68% are singletons. Sequencing used PBMCs. The rearrangement joins TRBV4-1 to TRBJ1-5; 9 nucleotides align to TRBD1. This TCR was sampled from a human donor in good health. The CDR3 is CASSFRDRESRPQHF. CDR3 bases: TGCGCCAGCAGCTTCCGGGACAGGGAGTCCCGGCCCCAGCATTTT.